The clone carrying this TCR beta chain was detected ten times or more. Its antigen is currently unknown. Read coverage stops 3 residues before the CDR3 terminus; the germline J gene supplies the remainder. The record originates from a study of T cell clonality in common variable immunodeficiency. The CDR3 spans 17 residues. Trimming cost V 1 base and J 7 bases; bases outside gene matches: 7. Germline CDR1 SGHVS, CDR2 FNYEAQ. Broader study findings: Reportedly, TCR beta sequences from common variable immunodeficiency showed fewer deletions and N-nucleotide insertions.

Both groups were predominantly of Caucasian heritage. The protocol was immunoSEQ multiplex PCR, while the TCRdb copy is restricted to in-frame clones and leaves out a portion. Listed here are over 45,000 clones without any singletons, the top ten holding about 1.8%. This clonotype was obtained from a person between 18 and 70 years old in good health. Sequenced: peripheral blood mononuclear cells. This chain connects TRBV7-6 to TRBJ2-1; 13 positions match TRBD2. Partial CDR3 DNA: TGTGCCAGCAGCTTAGTGGTACTAGCGGGAGGGAGAAATGAG. This gives the protein CASSLVVLAGGRNE. The CDR3 reads in full as CASSLVVLAGGRNEQFF.